The rows below give T cell receptor beta chains drawn from one sample of a study of response to subunit inactivated influenza vaccine. TCRdb fed the RT-PCR reads into MiXCR, producing one record per CDR3 protein. Counted here are 500,000 to 700,000 distinct CDR3 sequences, roughly 25% occurring once; the ten biggest clones make up approximately 3%. These data also formed part of another study, on T cells expressing NK-cell markers.

The sample here was CD4+ T cells sorted from PBMCs, taken less than 13 days after vaccination. All receptors derive from a man in his forties or fifties who received an inactivated influenza vaccine. Each CDR3 is given with its conserved first and last residue. The D gene is left open where the match is weak. Rows give clone size only sometimes, using once, few, many, or a class for an expanded clone.

v_call: TRBV6-1
j_call: TRBJ2-5
d_call: .
clone_size: .
cdr3_aa: CASGPGGSQETQYF
cdr3_nt: TGTGCCAGCGGCCCCGGAGGTAGTCAAGAGACCCAGTACTTC

v_call: TRBV20-1
j_call: TRBJ2-7
d_call: .
clone_size: few
cdr3_aa: CSARGQGRVYEQYF
cdr3_nt: TGCAGTGCTAGGGGGCAGGGAAGGGTCTACGAGCAGTACTTC

v_call: TRBV28
j_call: TRBJ1-5
d_call: TRBD1
clone_size: .
cdr3_aa: CASRSGGLGNQPQHF
cdr3_nt: TGTGCCAGCAGATCAGGGGGCTTGGGCAATCAGCCCCAGCATTTT

v_call: TRBV7-2
j_call: TRBJ2-7
d_call: .
clone_size: .
cdr3_aa: CASSLELGYEQYF
cdr3_nt: TGTGCCAGCAGCTTAGAGCTGGGCTACGAGCAGTACTTC

v_call: TRBV7-2
j_call: TRBJ2-5
d_call: .
clone_size: many
cdr3_aa: CASSWGQETQYF
cdr3_nt: TGTGCCAGCAGCTGGGGCCAAGAGACCCAGTACTTC

v_call: TRBV28
j_call: TRBJ1-5
d_call: .
clone_size: few
cdr3_aa: CASSLPSLGQPQHF
cdr3_nt: TGTGCCAGCAGCCTGCCGTCTTTAGGTCAGCCCCAGCATTTT

v_call: TRBV9
j_call: TRBJ1-4
d_call: .
clone_size: .
cdr3_aa: CASSVVPGLTNEKLFF
cdr3_nt: TGTGCCAGCAGCGTAGTCCCCGGGCTAACTAATGAAAAACTGTTTTTT

v_call: TRBV6-1
j_call: TRBJ2-3
d_call: TRBD1
clone_size: .
cdr3_aa: CASSGQGVKRTDTQYF
cdr3_nt: TGTGCCAGCAGTGGACAGGGGGTAAAGAGGACAGATACGCAGTATTTT

v_call: TRBV29-1
j_call: TRBJ2-1
d_call: TRBD1
clone_size: .
cdr3_aa: CSVDKGATYNEQFF
cdr3_nt: TGCAGCGTTGATAAGGGGGCCACCTACAATGAGCAGTTCTTC

v_call: TRBV6-2/TRBV6-3
j_call: TRBJ1-2
d_call: TRBD1
clone_size: few
cdr3_aa: CASGKDRGRGYTF
cdr3_nt: TGTGCCAGCGGTAAAGACAGGGGACGCGGCTACACCTTC

v_call: TRBV10-3
j_call: TRBJ1-1
d_call: .
clone_size: few
cdr3_aa: CAISPAGWSEAFF
cdr3_nt: TGTGCCATCAGTCCCGCAGGGTGGTCTGAAGCTTTCTTT

v_call: TRBV7-3
j_call: TRBJ2-1
d_call: .
clone_size: few
cdr3_aa: CASSLTPSDNEQFF
cdr3_nt: TGTGCCAGCAGCTTAACCCCCTCCGATAATGAGCAGTTCTTC

v_call: TRBV4-1
j_call: TRBJ1-3
d_call: .
clone_size: few
cdr3_aa: CASSQEGNTIYF
cdr3_nt: TGCGCCAGCAGCCAAGAGGGAAACACCATATATTTT

v_call: TRBV18
j_call: TRBJ2-2
d_call: .
clone_size: .
cdr3_aa: CASSPPRTGRELFF
cdr3_nt: TGTGCCAGCTCACCACCGCGGACGGGGAGGGAGCTGTTTTTT

v_call: TRBV2
j_call: TRBJ2-4
d_call: .
clone_size: .
cdr3_aa: CASSEGAITSKNIQYF
cdr3_nt: TGTGCCAGCAGTGAAGGGGCGATCACATCCAAAAACATTCAGTACTTC

v_call: TRBV5-5
j_call: TRBJ1-5
d_call: .
clone_size: few
cdr3_aa: CASSHRGGYNQPQHF
cdr3_nt: TGTGCCAGCAGCCACCGCGGGGGCTACAATCAGCCCCAGCATTTT

v_call: TRBV7-2
j_call: TRBJ1-2
d_call: TRBD1
clone_size: many
cdr3_aa: CASSLTGTVYGYTF
cdr3_nt: TGTGCCAGCAGCTTAACCGGGACAGTCTATGGCTACACCTTC

v_call: TRBV18
j_call: TRBJ1-5
d_call: TRBD1
clone_size: .
cdr3_aa: CASSPEQGYQPQHF
cdr3_nt: TGTGCCAGCTCACCGGAACAGGGGTATCAGCCCCAGCATTTT

v_call: TRBV6-5
j_call: TRBJ1-4
d_call: TRBD1
clone_size: .
cdr3_aa: CASSTGQSKLFF
cdr3_nt: TGTGCCAGCAGCACGGGACAGTCAAAACTGTTTTTT

v_call: TRBV20-1
j_call: TRBJ1-3
d_call: .
clone_size: .
cdr3_aa: CSVSSGNTIYF
cdr3_nt: TGCAGTGTTTCCTCTGGAAACACCATATATTTT

v_call: TRBV2
j_call: TRBJ2-3
d_call: .
clone_size: .
cdr3_aa: CASTTVAFSTDTQYF
cdr3_nt: TGTGCCAGCACTACGGTAGCGTTTAGCACAGATACGCAGTATTTT

v_call: TRBV18
j_call: TRBJ2-4
d_call: .
clone_size: many
cdr3_aa: CASSPGSRNIQYF
cdr3_nt: TGTGCCAGCTCACCAGGCTCAAGGAACATTCAGTACTTC

v_call: TRBV27
j_call: TRBJ1-2
d_call: .
clone_size: once
cdr3_aa: CASSLGGARGYGYTF
cdr3_nt: TGTGCCAGCAGCCTCGGTGGGGCAAGAGGCTATGGCTACACCTTC

v_call: TRBV6-1
j_call: TRBJ1-6
d_call: .
clone_size: few
cdr3_aa: CASMPGQYNSPLHF
cdr3_nt: TGTGCCAGCATGCCAGGACAGTATAATTCACCCCTCCACTTT

v_call: TRBV10-3
j_call: TRBJ2-1
d_call: .
clone_size: .
cdr3_aa: CAISSGTPTYNEQFF
cdr3_nt: TGTGCCATCAGCTCCGGGACTCCGACCTACAATGAGCAGTTCTTC

v_call: TRBV15
j_call: TRBJ2-5
d_call: .
clone_size: .
cdr3_aa: CATSGWATEETQYF
cdr3_nt: TGTGCCACCAGCGGTTGGGCGACGGAAGAGACCCAGTACTTC

v_call: TRBV5-1
j_call: TRBJ1-4
d_call: TRBD1
clone_size: .
cdr3_aa: CASSTDRGNEKLFF
cdr3_nt: TGCGCCAGCAGCACCGACAGGGGAAATGAAAAACTGTTTTTT

v_call: TRBV19
j_call: TRBJ2-2
d_call: .
clone_size: once
cdr3_aa: CASSIVGTVNTGELFF
cdr3_nt: TGTGCCAGTAGTATCGTTGGGACGGTCAACACCGGGGAGCTGTTTTTT

v_call: TRBV4-3
j_call: TRBJ2-7
d_call: TRBD1
clone_size: .
cdr3_aa: CASSQGPGTGGLREQYF
cdr3_nt: TGCGCCAGCAGCCAAGGCCCAGGGACAGGGGGCTTAAGGGAGCAGTACTTC

v_call: TRBV28
j_call: TRBJ2-7
d_call: .
clone_size: many
cdr3_aa: CASGGGSLVREQYF
cdr3_nt: TGTGCCAGCGGTGGGGGCAGCTTAGTACGCGAGCAGTACTTC

v_call: TRBV5-1
j_call: TRBJ2-3
d_call: TRBD2
clone_size: few
cdr3_aa: CASSYRAGASTDTQYF
cdr3_nt: TGCGCCAGCAGCTACCGAGCGGGAGCTAGCACAGATACGCAGTATTTT

v_call: TRBV20-1
j_call: TRBJ1-5
d_call: .
clone_size: few
cdr3_aa: CSASSQGNQPQHF
cdr3_nt: TGCAGTGCTAGCAGCCAGGGCAATCAGCCCCAGCATTTT

v_call: TRBV12-3/TRBV12-4
j_call: TRBJ2-4
d_call: TRBD1
clone_size: .
cdr3_aa: CASSTTGIKNIQYF
cdr3_nt: TGTGCCAGCAGTACGACAGGGATAAAAAACATTCAGTACTTC

v_call: TRBV4-2
j_call: TRBJ1-1
d_call: TRBD1
clone_size: many
cdr3_aa: CASSPGEGAETEAFF
cdr3_nt: TGTGCCAGCAGCCCCGGCGAGGGGGCGGAAACTGAAGCTTTCTTT

v_call: TRBV7-2
j_call: TRBJ1-3
d_call: .
clone_size: few
cdr3_aa: CASSSTVSSGNTIYF
cdr3_nt: TGTGCCAGCAGCTCTACAGTGAGCTCTGGAAACACCATATATTTT

v_call: TRBV20-1
j_call: TRBJ2-1
d_call: TRBD2
clone_size: few
cdr3_aa: CSATTSGRIGEQFF
cdr3_nt: TGCAGTGCAACGACTAGCGGGAGAATCGGTGAGCAGTTCTTC

v_call: TRBV14
j_call: TRBJ2-1
d_call: .
clone_size: .
cdr3_aa: CASSHYNLDEQFF
cdr3_nt: TGTGCCAGCAGCCACTACAATCTCGATGAGCAGTTCTTC

v_call: TRBV4-2
j_call: TRBJ1-2
d_call: .
clone_size: .
cdr3_aa: CASSQDIDDGYTF
cdr3_nt: TGTGCCAGCAGCCAAGACATAGACGATGGCTACACCTTC

v_call: TRBV11-1
j_call: TRBJ2-5
d_call: .
clone_size: .
cdr3_aa: CASSLGVAGSQETQYF
cdr3_nt: TGTGCCAGCAGCTTAGGAGTGGCAGGGAGCCAAGAGACCCAGTACTTC

v_call: TRBV20-1
j_call: TRBJ2-6
d_call: .
clone_size: .
cdr3_aa: CSAVDQVANVLTF
cdr3_nt: TGCAGTGCTGTGGACCAGGTGGCCAACGTCCTGACTTTC

v_call: TRBV20-1
j_call: TRBJ1-4
d_call: .
clone_size: .
cdr3_aa: CSARGNGYGGPKFF
cdr3_nt: TGCAGTGCTAGGGGTAATGGGTATGGAGGGCCAAAGTTTTTT

v_call: TRBV7-2
j_call: TRBJ2-6
d_call: .
clone_size: .
cdr3_aa: CASRQADFSGANVLTF
cdr3_nt: TGTGCCAGCAGACAAGCAGACTTCTCTGGGGCCAACGTCCTGACTTTC

v_call: TRBV6-1
j_call: TRBJ1-2
d_call: TRBD1
clone_size: .
cdr3_aa: CASSGVDRVKRSYTF
cdr3_nt: TGTGCCAGCAGTGGGGTGGACAGGGTAAAACGGAGCTACACCTTC

v_call: TRBV29-1
j_call: TRBJ1-6
d_call: .
clone_size: few
cdr3_aa: CSVADTSPSGSPLHF
cdr3_nt: TGCAGCGTTGCGGATACCTCTCCTTCAGGCTCACCCCTCCACTTT

v_call: TRBV5-1
j_call: TRBJ2-3
d_call: TRBD2
clone_size: few
cdr3_aa: CASSLSGGAADTQYF
cdr3_nt: TGCGCCAGCAGCTTGAGCGGGGGGGCCGCCGATACGCAGTATTTT

v_call: TRBV4-3
j_call: TRBJ2-3
d_call: TRBD2
clone_size: few
cdr3_aa: CASSQAGGRHTDTQYF
cdr3_nt: TGCGCCAGCAGCCAAGCTGGCGGGAGGCACACAGATACGCAGTATTTT

v_call: TRBV7-2
j_call: TRBJ2-1
d_call: .
clone_size: .
cdr3_aa: CASSSVASSQFF
cdr3_nt: TGTGCCAGCAGCTCCGTAGCTTCTTCGCAGTTCTTC

v_call: TRBV14
j_call: TRBJ2-1
d_call: TRBD2
clone_size: .
cdr3_aa: CASSPTPAGGPSKFF
cdr3_nt: TGTGCCAGCAGCCCCACTCCCGCGGGAGGCCCCTCGAAGTTCTTC

v_call: TRBV11-2
j_call: TRBJ1-1
d_call: TRBD1
clone_size: .
cdr3_aa: CASSLLQGRNTEAFF
cdr3_nt: TGTGCCAGCAGCTTACTACAGGGGAGGAACACTGAAGCTTTCTTT

v_call: TRBV10-3
j_call: TRBJ1-6
d_call: TRBD1
clone_size: few
cdr3_aa: CATAGQGDSPLHF
cdr3_nt: TGTGCCACTGCGGGACAGGGTGATTCACCCCTCCACTTT

v_call: TRBV18
j_call: TRBJ1-1
d_call: .
clone_size: .
cdr3_aa: CASSPRTDMNTEAFF
cdr3_nt: TGTGCCAGCTCACCAAGGACGGACATGAACACTGAAGCTTTCTTT